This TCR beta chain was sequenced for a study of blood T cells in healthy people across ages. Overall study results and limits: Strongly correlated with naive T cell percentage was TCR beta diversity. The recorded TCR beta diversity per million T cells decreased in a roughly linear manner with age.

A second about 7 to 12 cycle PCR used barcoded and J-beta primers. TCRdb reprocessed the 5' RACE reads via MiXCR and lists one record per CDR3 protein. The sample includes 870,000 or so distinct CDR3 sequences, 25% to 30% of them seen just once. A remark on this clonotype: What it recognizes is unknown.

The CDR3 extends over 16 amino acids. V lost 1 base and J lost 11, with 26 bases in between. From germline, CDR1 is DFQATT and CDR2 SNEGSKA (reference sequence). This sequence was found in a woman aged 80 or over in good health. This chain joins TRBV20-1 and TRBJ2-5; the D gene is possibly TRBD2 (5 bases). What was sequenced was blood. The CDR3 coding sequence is TGCAGTGCTAGAGTAGAGGCGGGCCTTTCCTACAATGAGCAGTACTTC. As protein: CSARVEAGLSYNEQYF.